These 23 T cell receptor beta chains originate from one sample sequenced in a study of blood T cell repertoires in COVID-19. The protocol was immunoSEQ multiplex PCR, while the TCRdb copy is restricted to in-frame clones and leaves out a portion. The data contain about 190,000 clones, more than 85% of them seen just once; the ten biggest clones take up approximately 25%. The sample consisted of PBMCs or T cells enriched from blood (not recorded which). The receptors derive from a woman aged 40 to 50 in a cohort exposed to, infected with or recovered from COVID-19 (not recorded which).

The V gene is TRBV27, the J gene TRBJ2-2; possible D gene TRBD2, 6 bases. The length of the CDR3 is 15 residues. V shed 3 bases and J shed 5 bases, with 13 bases lying between them. The germline V gene encodes CDR1 MNHEY and CDR2 SMNVEV (reference sequence). CDR3 nucleotide sequence: TGTGCCAGCAGTTTGGGTGGGAGCGGGACCGGGGAGCTGTTTTTT. It specifies CASSLGGSGTGELFF.

V is TRBV10-2 and J is TRBJ1-5; maybe TRBD1 (5 bases). Germline CDR1 reads WSHSY; CDR2 reads SAAADI. CDR3 length: 14 amino acids. V was trimmed by 4 bases and J by 6 bases, leaving 13 bases between them. The CDR3 DNA sequence: TGCGCCAGCAGTGGGGCGGGGGGGACTCAGCCCCAGCATTTT. Its protein product is CASSGAGGTQPQHF.

The chain employs TRBV4-2 and TRBJ1-4; D is unresolved. V gave up 0 bases and J gave up 0 bases, with 8 bases separating them. This CDR3 comprises 16 residues. The germline V gene has CDR1 LGHNA and CDR2 YNFKEQ. The CDR3 region has the DNA TGTGCCAGCAGCCAAGACGGGTACACAACTAATGAAAAACTGTTTTTT. The encoded protein is CASSQDGYTTNEKLFF.

The V and J genes are TRBV5-1 and TRBJ2-2; 11 bases line up with TRBD2. V dropped 4 bases and J dropped 4; count of bases not matched to a gene: 9. CDR3 size: 17 residues. Germline assignment: CDR1 SGHRS and CDR2 YFSETQ. The CDR3 reads CASSLRSGTSGTGELFF. In DNA, the CDR3 is TGCGCCAGCAGCCTCCGCTCCGGGACTAGCGGCACCGGGGAGCTGTTTTTT.

For this clone: A junction end diverges from the germline sequence, so it may reflect a read error. The chain has TRBV7-2 and TRBJ1-6; the match to TRBD1 covers 12 bases. Germline V gene lookup returns CDR1 SGHTA and CDR2 FQGNSA. CDR3 length: 15 residues. This chain's CDR3 is CASSLGTGGHSPLHF. CDR3 sequence (DNA): TGTGCCAGCAGTTTAGGGACAGGGGGCCATTCACCCCTCCACTTT.

The chain combines TRBV7-6 with TRBJ2-1; 9 nucleotides match TRBD2. J was trimmed by 5 bases and V by 6 bases; bases with no gene match: 14. This CDR3 is 17 amino acids long. Germline V gene lookup returns CDR1 SGHVS and CDR2 FNYEAQ. This CDR3 reads CASSRSLAGVANNEQFF. CDR3 coding DNA: TGTGCCAGCAGTCGATCATTAGCGGGAGTTGCTAACAATGAGCAGTTCTTC.

The chain uses TRBV18 and TRBJ2-5; TRBD2 matches 14 bases. Trimming at V came to 6 bases and at J to 3 bases, leaving 9 bases not matched to a gene. The CDR3 contains 17 residues. The germline V gene has CDR1 KGHSH and CDR2 LQKENI. The CDR3 DNA reads as TGTGCCAGCTCGTACAGGACTAGCGGGAGGAGGGAAGAGACCCAGTACTTC. Its translation: CASSYRTSGRREETQYF.

The V and J genes are TRBV6-5 and TRBJ1-1, with D perhaps matching TRBD1 (5 bases). Per germline, CDR1 MNHEY and CDR2 SVGAGI. V lost 6 bases, J lost 1 base, and 12 bases lay in between. There are 14 residues in the CDR3. The CDR3 region is CASRLLGGNTEAFF. DNA for the CDR3: TGTGCCAGCAGACTTTTGGGGGGGAACACTGAAGCTTTCTTT.

This chain connects TRBV2 to TRBJ2-7; D might be TRBD2 (6 bases). The CDR3 loop spans 16 amino acids. The V gene lost 4 bases and the J gene lost 3 bases, with 19 bases spanning the gap. The germline CDR1 and CDR2 sequences are SNHLY and FYNNEI. CDR3 protein: CASSAYVGQGGYEQYF. The CDR3 DNA is TGTGCCAGCAGTGCTTACGTGGGGCAGGGAGGCTACGAGCAGTACTTC.

The chain employs TRBV28 and TRBJ1-2; 9 nucleotides agree with TRBD1. CDR3 size: 14 residues. Trimming took 6 bases from V and 4 from J; bases not matched to a gene: 6. The germline V gene encodes CDR1 MDHEN and CDR2 SYDVKM. This CDR3 is CASSSSDRGYGYTF. As DNA, the CDR3 is TGTGCCAGCAGCAGCTCGGACAGGGGCTATGGCTACACCTTC.

The chain recombines TRBV6-5 with TRBJ2-7; 8 bases are shared with TRBD1. V was pared by 9 bases and J by 6 bases, with 13 bases of the junction left unmatched. The CDR3 has 14 amino acids. The germline gives CDR1 MNHEY, CDR2 SVGAGI. In DNA, the CDR3 is TGTGCCAGTTCCAAAGAACCAGGGGGCGTCGAGCAGTACTTC. This translates into CASSKEPGGVEQYF.

The sample holds a few counts of this clone. V usage is TRBV30 and J usage is TRBJ1-1, with unresolved D. The V and J ends lost 2 bases and 4 bases respectively, with 11 bases between them. The germline gives CDR1 GTSNPN, CDR2 SVGIG (reference sequence). The CDR3 loop spans 13 amino acids. The CDR3 nucleotides are TGTGCCTGGAGTCCAACGGGAGGCACTGAAGCTTTCTTT. It is translated as CAWSPTGGTEAFF. The whole variable domain, filled in from reference TRBV30 and TRBJ1-1, reads SQTIHQWPATLVQPVGSPLSLECTVEGTSNPNLYWYRQAAGRGLQLLFYSVGIGQISSEVPQNLSASRPQDRQFILSSKKLLLSDSGFYLCAWSPTGGTEAFFGQGTRLTVV.

This clone was found a few times. CDR3 sequence reads: CASSLEAGGGYEQYF. Written as DNA, the CDR3 is TGTGCCAGCAGCTTAGAGGCGGGGGGCGGATACGAGCAGTACTTC. The V call is TRBV11-2, the J call TRBJ2-7; 8 bases are a match to TRBD2. Germline loops: CDR1 SGHAT, CDR2 FQNNGV. V lost 0 bases to trimming and J lost 4 bases; unmatched junction nucleotides: 5. This CDR3 region has 15 residues.

V usage is TRBV6-5 and J usage is TRBJ2-3; D is ambiguous. With 2 bases removed from V and 3 bases from J, the gap between germline ends came to 9 bases. The CDR3 is made up of 14 amino acids. CDR1 and CDR2 from the germline V gene are MNHEY and SVGAGI. CDR3 coding DNA: TGTGCCAGCAGTTACGGGCTTAAGACAGATACGCAGTATTTT. This gives the protein CASSYGLKTDTQYF.

CDR3 amino acids: CASSLARISGTNQETQYF. The CDR3 DNA follows: TGCGCCAGCAGCTTGGCCCGAATTTCAGGGACTAACCAAGAGACCCAGTACTTC. The chain couples TRBV5-1 to TRBJ2-5, with TRBD2 matching over 7 bases. The germline V gene encodes CDR1 SGHRS and CDR2 YFSETQ. This CDR3 comprises 18 residues. The ends lost 0 bases at V and 0 bases at J; junction bases unmatched: 11.

This clone was observed a handful of times. The chain uses TRBV6-1 and TRBJ2-7; no reliable D call. CDR3 size: 15 residues. CDR1 and CDR2 from the germline V gene are MNHNS and SASEGT. V lost 2 bases, J lost 7 bases, and 18 bases lay in between. In nucleotides, the CDR3 is TGTGCCAGCAGTGAAACACCCCTCTGGATGGAGGAGCAGTACTTC. This encodes CASSETPLWMEEQYF.

J is TRBJ2-1 and V is TRBV7-2, with 7 bases that match TRBD2. The germline gives CDR1 SGHTA, CDR2 FQGNSA. This CDR3 has 16 residues. The V and J ends lost 0 bases and 2 bases, in that order; junction bases with no gene match: 4. CDR3: CASSLAKRDPYNEQFF. CDR3 nucleotide sequence: TGTGCCAGCAGCTTAGCGAAGCGGGATCCCTACAATGAGCAGTTCTTC.

This chain joins TRBV28 and TRBJ1-2; 8 nucleotides line up with TRBD1. This CDR3 is built from 12 residues. V gave up 7 bases and J gave up 8 bases; unmatched junction bases: 6. In germline, CDR1 is MDHEN, CDR2 SYDVKM. The chain's CDR3 is CASNSQGDGYTF. The CDR3 coding sequence is TGTGCCAGCAACTCACAGGGGGACGGCTACACCTTC.

DNA for the CDR3: TGCGCCAGCAGCCAAGATTTAGGGCGGGGGGTTGAAGCTTTCTTT. This codes for CASSQDLGRGVEAFF. V and J are TRBV4-1 and TRBJ1-1, with a possible D match to TRBD1 (5 bases). The CDR3 loop spans 15 amino acids. Per germline, CDR1 MGHRA and CDR2 YSYEKL. V was clipped by 0 bases and J by 7 bases, with 15 bases between them.

In nucleotides, the CDR3 is TGTGCCAGCTCTTCGGGCGGGGGTTTAGGAGATACGCAGTATTTT. Translation: CASSSGGGLGDTQYF. The rearrangement joins TRBV18 to TRBJ2-3; 7 bases line up with TRBD2. The CDR3 is 15 residues long. V trimming: 6 bases; J trimming: 5 bases; junction bases outside the gene matches: 11. CDR1 is KGHSH, CDR2 LQKENI, per germline.

The chain is built from TRBV14 and TRBJ2-7, with 9 bases aligning to TRBD1. Germline-derived CDR1 and CDR2 are SGHDN and FVKESK. This CDR3 is built from 15 residues. Germline trimming cut 6 bases from V and 5 bases from J; bases unmatched to any gene: 11. The CDR3 spells CASRRTGTGINEQYF. The DNA of the CDR3 is TGTGCCAGCAGACGAACCGGGACAGGGATCAACGAGCAGTACTTC.

V gene TRBV4-1 combines with J gene TRBJ2-7; 7 bases are a match to TRBD2. CDR1 is MGHRA, CDR2 YSYEKL, per germline. The CDR3 runs 14 residues. After removal of 1 base from V and 3 bases from J, the junction contained 3 bases not matched to a gene. The CDR3 DNA follows: TGCGCCAGCAGCCAAGGGGGGGGAGGCTACGAGCAGTACTTC. This translates into CASSQGGGGYEQYF.

The J gene is TRBJ2-2, the V gene TRBV5-1, with 9 bases matching TRBD1. The CDR3 covers 15 residues. The germline V gene encodes CDR1 SGHRS and CDR2 YFSETQ. J was trimmed by 4 bases and V by 5 bases; bases with no gene match: 6. The CDR3 nucleotides are TGCGCCAGCAGTCGGACAGGGGCGAGCACCGGGGAGCTGTTTTTT. Protein sequence: CASSRTGASTGELFF.